This T cell receptor beta chain derives from a study of blood T cell repertoires in COVID-19. This clone has just one count. Only in-frame clones appear in the TCRdb table, and some are missing; sequencing was by immunoSEQ multiplex PCR. The repertoire holds over 250,000 clones, with roughly 89% as singletons. Sequencing was carried out using PBMCs or T cells enriched from blood (not recorded which). The clonotype originates from a woman aged 60-75 years who had recovered from COVID-19.

The CDR3 region is CSVEEGEAGAPYEQYF. DNA for the CDR3: TGCAGCGTTGAAGAGGGGGAAGCGGGAGCCCCCTACGAGCAGTACTTC. The chain couples TRBV29-1 to TRBJ2-7, with 8 bases identical to TRBD2. Germline lookup yields CDR1 SQVTM and CDR2 ANQGSEA. J was trimmed by 2 bases and V by 0 bases; bases with no gene match: 9. The CDR3 spans 16 residues.